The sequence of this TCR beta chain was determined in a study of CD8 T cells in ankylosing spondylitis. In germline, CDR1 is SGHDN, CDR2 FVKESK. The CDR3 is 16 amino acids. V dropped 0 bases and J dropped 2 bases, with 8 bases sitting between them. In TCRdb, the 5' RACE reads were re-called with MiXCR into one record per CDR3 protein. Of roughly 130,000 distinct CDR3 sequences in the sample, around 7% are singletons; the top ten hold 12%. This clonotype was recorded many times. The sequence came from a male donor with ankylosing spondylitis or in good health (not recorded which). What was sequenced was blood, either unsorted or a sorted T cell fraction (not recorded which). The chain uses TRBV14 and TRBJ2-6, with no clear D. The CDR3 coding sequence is TGTGCCAGCAGCCAAGAGGGAATGACTGGGGCCAACGTCCTGACTTTC. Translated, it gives CASSQEGMTGANVLTF.